This T cell receptor (beta chain) was captured in a study of cytomegalovirus exposure and HLA in healthy donors. Whole-study findings and limits: Sequences of the TCR beta chain were said to predict the HLA-A and HLA-B alleles of most subjects accurately.

Comment on this clone: Antigen specificity is unknown.

The PCR employed 60 Vbeta primers together with 13 Jbeta primers. Some clones are missing from TCRdb's copy, which holds only in-frame ones; the method was immunoSEQ multiplex PCR. The sample yields roughly 170,000 clones, approximately 84% seen once. This receptor was identified in a man aged 25 to 40 in good health and CMV-seronegative. Sequenced: PBMCs.

For the CDR3, the DNA is TGTGCCAGCAGCAAGGGACAGGGGTCTCAGAGGGAGACCCAGTACTTC. This encodes CASSKGQGSQRETQYF. J is TRBJ2-5 and V is TRBV7-8, with TRBD1 matching 10 bases. The CDR3 has 16 residues. The trim removed 5 bases at V and 5 bases at J, leaving 11 bases unmatched. Germline values: CDR1 SGHVS, CDR2 FQNEAQ.